The 25 T cell receptor beta chains presented below share a single source sample, sequenced in a study of TIL therapy for anti-PD-1-resistant metastatic lung cancer (dated by TCRdb to 2020 to 2022). Using bias-controlled multiplex PCR with the immunoSEQ v3 hsTCRB kit, the TCR beta CDR3 regions were amplified from genomic DNA. Not all clones reach the TCRdb copy of this immuneACCESS table, which keeps in-frame sequences only. Checked studies attribute under half of the gap to unresolved V genes and leave the rest unexplained. The sample includes 25,000 to 40,000 clones, with 74% observed a single time. The ten biggest clones cover about 3% of the sample. What this sample's time point label stands for: pre-treatment sample, taken before nivolumab and TIL therapy. The specimen comprised blood, sampled at baseline. The receptors originated from a woman aged 30 to 85 with non-small cell lung cancer.

The chain's CDR3 is CASSGVFYNEQFF. The CDR3, as DNA: TGTGCCAGCAGTGGGGTCTTCTACAATGAGCAGTTCTTC. The chain joins TRBV25-1 to TRBJ2-1; D call uncertain. The V end was cut by 4 bases, the J end by 3 bases, with 7 bases between. CDR1 and CDR2 from the germline V gene are MGHDK and SYGVNS. CDR3 size: 13 residues.

This rearrangement joins TRBV10-3 to TRBJ2-5; 7 bases align to TRBD2. V dropped 0 bases and J dropped 7; count of bases not matched to a gene: 5. Germline CDR1 ENHRY, CDR2 SYGVKD. CDR3 length: 14 amino acids. In DNA form, the CDR3 reads TGTGCCATCAGTGAGTCATCGTCGGGGGGGACCCAGTACTTC. This codes for CAISESSSGGTQYF.

The chain recombines TRBV4-1 with TRBJ2-3, with 8 bases aligning to TRBD2. Unmatched junction bases numbered 8, after V lost 1 base and J lost 2 bases. CDR3 length equals 17 residues. Germline CDR1 and CDR2: MGHRA and YSYEKL. Here the CDR3 reads CASSQATGRAPTDTQYF. In DNA form, the CDR3 reads TGCGCCAGCAGCCAAGCTACCGGGAGGGCCCCCACAGATACGCAGTATTTT.

The genes are TRBV14 and TRBJ1-4, with 8 bases identical to TRBD1. Germline-derived CDR1 and CDR2 are SGHDN and FVKESK. This CDR3 region has 15 residues. V shed 4 bases and J 3 bases; nucleotides not matched to a gene: 4. Here the CDR3 DNA reads TGTGCCAGCAGCCCCGGACAGGGCTCTAATGAAAAACTGTTTTTT. This sequence encodes CASSPGQGSNEKLFF.

This sequence joins TRBV4-1 and TRBJ2-5, with 7 bases that match TRBD2. The J call is doubtful: the DNA matches TRBJ2-7 better. CDR1 MGHRA and CDR2 YSYEKL come from the germline V gene. This CDR3 has 17 residues. CDR3 sequence reads: CASSRTLAVSSSYEQYF. In nucleotides, the CDR3 is TGCGCCAGCAGCCGCACCCTAGCGGTCTCCAGCTCCTACGAGCAGTACTTC.

Details on this clone: The junction and the germline gene differ at one end; a read error may be behind it. The chain combines TRBV7-2 with TRBJ2-1, with D hard to call. CDR3 length: 11 amino acids. Germline V gene lookup returns CDR1 SGHTA and CDR2 FQGNSA. CDR3 DNA: TGTGCCAGCGGCTTAATGGTTGAGCAGTTCTTC. It yields the protein CASGLMVEQFF. The full variable domain, completed using reference TRBV7-2 and TRBJ2-1, is GAGVSQSPSNKVTEKGKDVELRCDPISGHTALYWYRQSLGQGLEFLIYFQGNSAPDKSGLPSDRFSAERTGGSVSTLTIQRTQQEDSAVYLCASGLMVEQFFGPGTRLTVL.

V usage is TRBV5-1 and J usage is TRBJ2-7; TRBD1 matches 9 bases. V lost 4 bases, J lost 3 bases, and 5 bases stayed unmatched. This CDR3 is 14 amino acids long. The germline gives CDR1 SGHRS, CDR2 YFSETQ. The CDR3 DNA sequence: TGCGCCAGCAGCCGGGGGACAGGGCGCTACGAGCAGTACTTC. It encodes CASSRGTGRYEQYF.

V is TRBV4-2 and J is TRBJ2-1, with 10 bases aligning to TRBD2. The CDR3 consists of 16 residues. The V gene end was trimmed by 1 base and the J gene end by 8 bases; junction bases not matched to a gene: 8. Looked up from germline, CDR1 is LGHNA and CDR2 is YNFKEQ. CDR3 sequence: CASSQGTSGELDEQFF. DNA of the CDR3: TGTGCCAGCAGCCAAGGGACTAGCGGCGAATTGGATGAGCAGTTCTTC.

Here the CDR3 DNA reads TGTGCCAGCAGCCAACTAGCGGGATCGGCAGATACGCAGTATTTT. It is translated as CASSQLAGSADTQYF. This chain joins TRBV11-2 and TRBJ2-3, with 10 positions matching TRBD2. Looked up from germline, CDR1 is SGHAT and CDR2 is FQNNGV. This CDR3 is 15 amino acids long. V shed 5 bases, J shed 4 bases, and the junction held 6 bases outside the gene matches.

This clone was counted a few times. The chain links TRBV7-7 to TRBJ2-1; 13 bases are shared with TRBD2. The germline gives CDR1 SSHAT, CDR2 FNYEAQ (reference sequence). V dropped 1 base and J dropped 8; count of bases not matched to a gene: 8. This CDR3 region has 17 residues. This CDR3 is CASSLGAGTSGVYEQFF. For the CDR3, the DNA is TGTGCCAGCAGCTTAGGGGCTGGGACTAGCGGGGTCTATGAGCAGTTCTTC.

The sample holds a few counts of this clone. Other DNA sequences within the sample encode an identical CDR3. The rearrangement joins TRBV5-1 to TRBJ2-7; unclear D gene. Germline V gene sequence: CDR1 SGHRS, CDR2 YFSETQ. The CDR3 is 12 residues long. With 0 bases removed from V and 4 bases from J, the gap between germline ends came to 5 bases. In DNA, the CDR3 is TGCGCCAGCAGCTTGGAAGGGTACGAGCAGTACTTC. It encodes CASSLEGYEQYF.

The rearrangement links TRBV5-6 to TRBJ2-7, with TRBD2 matching 9 bases. The V gene's germline CDR1 is SGHDT and CDR2 YYEEEE. The CDR3 has 15 amino acids. V dropped 4 bases and J dropped 6; count of bases not matched to a gene: 11. The CDR3 DNA sequence: TGTGCCAGCAGCCCCTCGGAGCGGGAGGTCGGCGAGCAGTACTTC. This codes for CASSPSEREVGEQYF.

V and J are TRBV6-1 and TRBJ2-1; TRBD2 matches 7 bases. CDR1 and CDR2 from the germline V gene are MNHNS and SASEGT. The CDR3 is made up of 13 amino acids. The J segment lost 8 bases and the V segment lost 7 bases, leaving 8 bases of the junction unmatched. CDR3 region: CASTSTSLDEQFF. The DNA of the CDR3 is TGTGCCAGCACTTCGACTAGCTTAGATGAGCAGTTCTTC.

The CDR3 DNA reads as TGTGCCAGCAGCTTCCGGGACGTAGCGATCGATGAGCAGTTCTTC. It yields the protein CASSFRDVAIDEQFF. This sequence joins TRBV7-9 and TRBJ2-1, with D perhaps assigned TRBD1 or TRBD2 (5 bases each). The CDR3 runs 15 residues. V lost 3 bases and J lost 8, with 17 bases in between. CDR1 is SEHNR and CDR2 is FQNEAQ in the germline V gene (reference sequence).

This clone has only a few counts. The chain is built from TRBV28 and TRBJ1-2; TRBD1 is a possible D gene (5 bases). The CDR3 is made up of 14 amino acids. Germline-derived CDR1 and CDR2 are MDHEN and SYDVKM. V was shortened by 7 bases and J by 1 base, with 13 bases between the two germline ends. The CDR3 protein is CASTPRGDNYGYTF. The CDR3 coding sequence is TGTGCCAGCACCCCACGGGGGGATAACTATGGCTACACCTTC.

A few counts support this clone. This chain uses TRBV19 with TRBJ1-5, with TRBD1 matching over 7 bases. J lost 5 bases, V lost 5 bases, and 9 bases had no gene match. CDR1 is LNHDA and CDR2 is SQIVND in the germline V gene (reference sequence). The CDR3 is made up of 15 amino acids. The DNA for the CDR3 is TGTGCCAGTAGTCCCACCGGGACAGCTTATCAGCCCCAGCATTTT. It yields the protein CASSPTGTAYQPQHF.

This clone was recorded a few times. The V and J genes are TRBV11-2 and TRBJ2-1; 12 nucleotides line up with TRBD2. CDR1 is SGHAT, CDR2 FQNNGV, per germline. The junction had 4 bases not matched to a gene; V was cut back by 2 bases and J by 8 bases. This CDR3 is built from 15 residues. The CDR3 DNA is TGTGCCAGCAGCTTAAGGACTAGCGGGATCTATGAGCAGTTCTTC. Its translation is CASSLRTSGIYEQFF.

J is TRBJ2-5 and V is TRBV18, with D tentatively TRBD1 or TRBD2 (6 bases each). Germline CDR1 KGHSH, CDR2 LQKENI. There are 13 residues in the CDR3. V was clipped by 2 bases and J by 5 bases, with 9 bases between them. CDR3 in amino acids: CASSPSGGETQYF. Written as DNA, the CDR3 is TGTGCCAGCTCACCATCCGGGGGCGAGACCCAGTACTTC.

The chain joins TRBV6-4 to TRBJ2-3; D remains ambiguous. Germline lookup yields CDR1 MRHNA and CDR2 SNTAGT. V lost 0 bases, J lost 6 bases, and 10 bases lay in between. The CDR3 runs 14 residues. CDR3 protein: CASSDSQALDTQYF. The CDR3 DNA is TGTGCCAGCAGTGACTCGCAGGCCCTCGATACGCAGTATTTT.

CDR3 region: CASSIRDEQFF. The CDR3 DNA is TGTGCCAGTAGTATACGGGATGAGCAGTTCTTC. The rearrangement joins TRBV19 to TRBJ2-1, with no clear D. The CDR3 consists of 11 residues. Trimming removed 2 bases at V and 8 bases at J, with 4 bases between. CDR1 LNHDA and CDR2 SQIVND come from the germline V gene (reference sequence).

The gene calls are TRBV7-9 and TRBJ2-1; D unclear. CDR3 length: 12 amino acids. Germline lookup yields CDR1 SEHNR and CDR2 FQNEAQ (reference sequence). Trimming left V 5 bases short and J 5 bases short, with 7 bases between. The CDR3 sequence is CASSPEHNEQFF. The CDR3 bases are TGTGCCAGCAGCCCAGAACACAATGAGCAGTTCTTC.

The J gene is TRBJ1-2, the V gene TRBV5-1; 11 nucleotides line up with TRBD1. Trimming cost V 1 base and J 3 bases; bases outside gene matches: 2. Germline CDR1 is SGHRS and CDR2 is YFSETQ. This CDR3 region has 15 residues. Here the CDR3 reads CASSLRGQGDYGYTF. The CDR3, as DNA: TGCGCCAGCAGCTTGAGGGGACAGGGGGACTATGGCTACACCTTC.

The chain is built from TRBV6-5 and TRBJ2-7; D is unclear. CDR3 length equals 13 residues. V gave up 5 bases and J gave up 2 bases, with 10 bases separating them. Germline loops: CDR1 MNHEY, CDR2 SVGAGI. DNA for the CDR3: TGTGCCAGCAGTGTCAGTTATACCTACGAGCAGTACTTC. Its translation is CASSVSYTYEQYF.

This sequence joins TRBV6-5 and TRBJ1-1; D is unclear. Germline CDR1 is MNHEY and CDR2 is SVGAGI. This CDR3 has 14 amino acids. V was clipped by 7 bases and J by 6 bases, with 18 bases between them. The CDR3 DNA sequence: TGTGCCAGCACCCGGTGGGAAACTGCGCCTGAAGCTTTCTTT. It encodes CASTRWETAPEAFF.

The rearrangement uses TRBV7-9 and TRBJ1-2; 10 bases agree with TRBD1. Germline CDR1 SEHNR, CDR2 FQNEAQ (reference sequence). The CDR3 has 16 residues. V gave up 3 bases and J gave up 8 bases; unmatched junction bases: 12. This CDR3 is CASSLGSRDRGRGYTF. Written as DNA, the CDR3 is TGTGCCAGCAGCTTGGGGTCCCGGGACAGGGGTAGGGGCTACACCTTC. Based on the CDR3 plus reference TRBV7-9 and TRBJ1-2, the full variable domain is DTGVSQNPRHKITKRGQNVTFRCDPISEHNRLYWYRQTLGQGPEFLTYFQNEAQLEKSRLLSDRFSAERPKGSFSTLEIQRTEQGDSAMYLCASSLGSRDRGRGYTFGSGTRLTVV.